Following are 18 T cell receptor beta chains from one sample sequenced in a study of blood T cell repertoires in COVID-19. Sequencing was performed with immunoSEQ multiplex PCR; in TCRdb, only in-frame clones are kept and a portion is missing. The data show around 300,000 clones, 75% to 90% seen once. Sequencing was done on a sample of PBMCs or T cells enriched from blood (not recorded which). These TCRs come from a woman aged 40-49 years who had recovered from COVID-19.

V usage is TRBV6-5 and J usage is TRBJ1-1; TRBD1 is a possible D gene (6 bases). Trimming left V 0 bases short and J 1 base short, with 9 bases between. The CDR3 sequence is 15 residues long. Germline-derived CDR1 and CDR2 are MNHEY and SVGAGI. CDR3 sequence (DNA): TGTGCCAGCAGTTACTCGCGCAGGGGGAACACTGAAGCTTTCTTT. It yields the protein CASSYSRRGNTEAFF.

V usage is TRBV2 and J usage is TRBJ1-4, with D hard to call. The germline V and J ends were trimmed by 0 bases and 5 bases, with 10 bases remaining between them. The germline gives CDR1 SNHLY, CDR2 FYNNEI. The CDR3 contains 15 residues. The CDR3 spells CASSEALRGNEKLFF. DNA of the CDR3: TGTGCCAGCAGTGAAGCGCTTCGAGGCAATGAAAAACTGTTTTTT.

The rearrangement links TRBV19 to TRBJ2-5; D is undetermined. The CDR3 runs to 13 residues. The V and J ends lost 4 bases and 1 base respectively, with 7 bases between them. Per the germline V gene, CDR1 is LNHDA and CDR2 is SQIVND (reference sequence). The CDR3: CASSNYGQETQYF. The CDR3 nucleotides read TGTGCCAGTAGTAATTACGGCCAAGAGACCCAGTACTTC. Combining the CDR3 with reference TRBV19 and TRBJ2-5 gives the whole variable domain DGGITQSPKYLFRKEGQNVTLSCEQNLNHDAMYWYRQDPGQGLRLIYYSQIVNDFQKGDIAEGYSVSREKKESFPLTVTSAQKNPTAFYLCASSNYGQETQYFGPGTRLLVL.

With regard to this clone: The sample has other DNA sequences that encode this CDR3 too. V usage is TRBV2 and J usage is TRBJ1-1, with D possibly being TRBD1 (5 bases). Germline CDR1 SNHLY, CDR2 FYNNEI. The CDR3 is 13 residues long. V lost 4 bases to trimming and J lost 4 bases, with 10 bases between them. In DNA, the CDR3 is TGTGCCAGCAGTGGGCAGGGAGGCACTGAAGCTTTCTTT. This sequence encodes CASSGQGGTEAFF.

V usage is TRBV18 and J usage is TRBJ1-1; D is perhaps TRBD1 (5 bases). V was shortened by 5 bases and J by 4 bases, with 14 bases between the two germline ends. The CDR3 has 14 amino acids. Germline V gene data show CDR1 as KGHSH and CDR2 as LQKENI. CDR3: CASSGSQGPTEAFF. CDR3 coding DNA: TGTGCCAGCTCAGGGTCCCAGGGCCCCACTGAAGCTTTCTTT.

The rearrangement uses TRBV7-2 and TRBJ1-2; tentatively, D is TRBD1 (6 bases). The CDR3 covers 13 residues. The V end was cut by 4 bases, the J end by 4 bases, with 10 bases between. Germline-derived CDR1 and CDR2 are SGHTA and FQGNSA. DNA for the CDR3: TGTGCCAGCAGCTCAACAGGGTTCTATGGCTACACCTTC. Amino acids: CASSSTGFYGYTF.

The CDR3 sequence: CASSLVGYEQYF. CDR3 bases: TGTGCCAGCAGCTTAGTCGGCTACGAGCAGTACTTC. The gene calls are TRBV11-2 and TRBJ2-7; no definite D call. Germline V CDR1 and CDR2: SGHAT, FQNNGV. There are 12 residues in the CDR3. V lost 1 base to trimming and J lost 3 bases, with 4 bases between them.

The J gene is TRBJ2-1, the V gene TRBV30; 7 bases are shared with TRBD1. This CDR3 region has 13 residues. After removal of 0 bases from V and 14 bases from J, the junction contained 10 bases not matched to a gene. Germline V gives CDR1 GTSNPN, CDR2 SVGIG (reference sequence). The CDR3 region has the DNA TGTGCCTGGAGTGTATCTGGTCGAGGGGGCGAGTTCTTC. This translates into CAWSVSGRGGEFF.

This clone has more than one count but fewer than ten. The gene calls are TRBV6-5 and TRBJ2-7; D gene unclear. The CDR3 is 14 residues long. Germline V CDR1 and CDR2: MNHEY, SVGAGI. V lost 0 bases and J lost 3, with 9 bases in between. The CDR3 loop reads CASSYSTAIYEQYF. Here the CDR3 DNA reads TGTGCCAGCAGTTACTCGACTGCGATCTACGAGCAGTACTTC.

The V call is TRBV7-9, the J call TRBJ2-7, with D possibly TRBD2 on 6 matching bases. Germline V CDR1 and CDR2: SEHNR, FQNEAQ (reference sequence). V was shortened by 1 base and J by 0 bases, with 10 bases between the two germline ends. The CDR3 extends over 15 amino acids. CDR3 in DNA: TGTGCCAGCAGCTTAGGGAGGGCACCCTCCTACGAGCAGTACTTC. Residues: CASSLGRAPSYEQYF.

V usage is TRBV4-1 and J usage is TRBJ2-5, with a weak D call TRBD1 (5 bases). Per the germline V gene, CDR1 is MGHRA and CDR2 is YSYEKL. The CDR3 totals 13 residues. Deletions cut 5 bases from V and 5 bases from J, with 12 bases between. This CDR3 is CASSKQVTETQYF. The CDR3 nucleotides read TGCGCCAGCAGCAAACAGGTGACGGAGACCCAGTACTTC.

The V gene is TRBV2, the J gene TRBJ2-1; D unclear. V was cut by 3 bases and J by 9 bases, with 9 bases left in between. The CDR3 sequence is 12 residues long. CDR1 and CDR2 from the germline V gene are SNHLY and FYNNEI. This CDR3 reads CASSDSLGEQFF. In DNA, the CDR3 is TGTGCCAGCAGTGATAGCCTAGGTGAGCAGTTCTTC.

The chain is built from TRBV10-2 and TRBJ2-7, with 8 bases aligning to TRBD2. Germline V CDR1 and CDR2: WSHSY, SAAADI. V lost 0 bases to trimming and J lost 0 bases; unmatched junction nucleotides: 4. This CDR3 comprises 16 residues. CDR3 in amino acids: CASSESRAGASYEQYF. Here the CDR3 DNA reads TGCGCCAGCAGTGAGTCGAGAGCGGGAGCCTCCTACGAGCAGTACTTC.

This chain links TRBV11-2 with TRBJ2-7; D is perhaps TRBD2 (6 bases). The CDR3 is 14 residues long. Per germline, CDR1 SGHAT and CDR2 FQNNGV. Trimming removed 5 bases at V and 2 bases at J, with 13 bases between. CDR3: CASSPLGLTYEQYF. For the CDR3, the DNA is TGTGCCAGCAGCCCATTGGGACTCACCTACGAGCAGTACTTC.

This clone came up a few times. CDR3 sequence (DNA): TGTGCCAGCAGTGAACCCGGGACAGGGAACTATGGCTACACCTTC. Protein product: CASSEPGTGNYGYTF. This chain connects TRBV6-1 to TRBJ1-2; 9 bases are a match to TRBD1. Trimming removed 2 bases from V and 2 bases from J; junction bases left unmatched: 3. The germline V gene encodes CDR1 MNHNS and CDR2 SASEGT. CDR3 length: 15 amino acids.

The chain links TRBV7-6 to TRBJ1-6; possible D gene TRBD1, 5 bases. Trimming cost V 1 base and J 14 bases, with 18 bases left between them. CDR1 is SGHVS and CDR2 is FNYEAQ in the germline V gene. The length of the CDR3 is 15 residues. CDR3 protein: CASSLEAGSRATLHF. CDR3 nucleotide sequence: TGTGCCAGCAGCTTAGAAGCAGGGTCTCGGGCGACCCTCCACTTT.

This chain links TRBV19 with TRBJ1-1; D perhaps matches TRBD1 (5 bases). The CDR3 sequence is 14 residues long. V was pared by 3 bases and J by 7 bases, with 15 bases between. Per germline, CDR1 LNHDA and CDR2 SQIVND (reference sequence). In DNA, the CDR3 is TGTGCCAGTAGTATTTGGGGGGTGGGGAGTGAAGCTTTCTTT. It codes for CASSIWGVGSEAFF.

The chain employs TRBV7-9 and TRBJ2-1, with 7 bases lining up with TRBD2. CDR3 length: 18 residues. J lost 0 bases, V lost 7 bases, and 15 bases had no gene match. Germline CDR1 is SEHNR and CDR2 is FQNEAQ (reference sequence). The CDR3 protein is CASTPKLRAGASYNEQFF. The CDR3 bases are TGTGCCAGCACCCCCAAGCTTCGGGCGGGAGCCTCCTACAATGAGCAGTTCTTC.